Below, one T cell receptor (beta chain) is given with its context. Its antigen is as yet unknown. The PCR made use of 60 Vbeta and 13 Jbeta primers. The table came from immunoSEQ multiplex PCR; TCRdb's copy has only in-frame clones and leaves some out. The sample has more than 150,000 clones; 65% to 85% are singletons. The sample is drawn from a study of cytomegalovirus exposure and HLA in healthy donors. Across the study: A previous analysis identified 95 million to 120 million unique TCR beta sequences derived from about 180 million T cells.

Study outcomes and limitations: A later analysis by the authors found several of the most significant clusters apparently linked to common viral pathogens. Later analysis demonstrated an association between a missense DCLRE1C variant and TCR beta V- and J-gene trimming.

The receptor was derived from a man aged 45-65 years in good health and CMV-seronegative. What was sequenced was PBMCs.

Here the CDR3 reads CASSLELGGYTF. CDR3 nucleotide sequence: TGTGCCAGCAGTTTGGAGTTGGGTGGCTACACCTTC. This chain connects TRBV28 to TRBJ1-2; D not certain. V was shortened by 3 bases and J by 7 bases, with 9 bases between the two germline ends. Germline V gives CDR1 MDHEN, CDR2 SYDVKM. This CDR3 spans 12 amino acids.